The clone carrying this T cell receptor (beta chain) was seen repeatedly, ten times or more. These data originate in a study of T cells in Graves' hyperthyroidism and ophthalmopathy. The investigators amplified TCR beta CDR3 regions from RNA transcripts. First-round RT-PCR of the TCR CDR3 relied on the HTBI primer set. TCRdb independently ran MiXCR on the multiplex PCR reads; one entry per CDR3 protein. The table lists roughly 560,000 distinct CDR3 sequences, roughly 15% of them singletons, with around 4% in the top ten. This CDR3 is 16 amino acids long. V was shortened by 4 bases and J by 4 bases, with 19 bases between the two germline ends. Germline V gene sequence: CDR1 SEHNR, CDR2 FQNEAQ (reference sequence).

This TCR derives from a woman aged 40 to 49 with Graves' ophthalmopathy. The material sequenced was blood. The rearrangement uses TRBV7-9 and TRBJ2-5; weak D call: TRBD2 (5 bases). For the CDR3, the DNA is TGTGCCAGCAGCTCCCTAGATGGGCCACGGGGAGAGACCCAGTACTTC. This sequence encodes CASSSLDGPRGETQYF.